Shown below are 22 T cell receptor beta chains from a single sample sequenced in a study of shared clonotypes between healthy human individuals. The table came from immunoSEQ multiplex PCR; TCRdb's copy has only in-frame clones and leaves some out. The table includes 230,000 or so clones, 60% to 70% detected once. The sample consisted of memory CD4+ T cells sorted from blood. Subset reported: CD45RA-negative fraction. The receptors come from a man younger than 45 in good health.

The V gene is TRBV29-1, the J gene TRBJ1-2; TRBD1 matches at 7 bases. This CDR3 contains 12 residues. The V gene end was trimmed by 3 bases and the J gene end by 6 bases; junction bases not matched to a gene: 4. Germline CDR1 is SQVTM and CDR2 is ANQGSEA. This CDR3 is CSVDDRVDGYTF. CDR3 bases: TGCAGCGTTGACGACAGGGTGGATGGCTACACCTTC. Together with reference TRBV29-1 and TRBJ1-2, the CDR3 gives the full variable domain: SAVISQKPSRDICQRGTSLTIQCQVDSQVTMMFWYRQQPGQSLTLIATANQGSEATYESGFVIDKFPISRPNLTFSTLTVSNMSPEDSSIYLCSVDDRVDGYTFGSGTRLTVV.

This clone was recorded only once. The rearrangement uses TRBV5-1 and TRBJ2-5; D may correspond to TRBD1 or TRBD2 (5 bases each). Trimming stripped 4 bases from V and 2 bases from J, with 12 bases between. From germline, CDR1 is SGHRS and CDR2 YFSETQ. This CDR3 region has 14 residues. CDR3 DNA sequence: TGCGCCAGCAGCAGAAGTGGGACGCAAGAGACCCAGTACTTC. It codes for CASSRSGTQETQYF.

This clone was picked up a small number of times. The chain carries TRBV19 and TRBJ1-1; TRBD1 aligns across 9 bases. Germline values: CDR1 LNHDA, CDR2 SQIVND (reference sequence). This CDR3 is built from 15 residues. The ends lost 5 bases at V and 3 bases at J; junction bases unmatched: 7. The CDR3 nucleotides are TGTGCCAGTAGTGATGACAGGGGGTGGCACACTGAAGCTTTCTTT. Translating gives CASSDDRGWHTEAFF.

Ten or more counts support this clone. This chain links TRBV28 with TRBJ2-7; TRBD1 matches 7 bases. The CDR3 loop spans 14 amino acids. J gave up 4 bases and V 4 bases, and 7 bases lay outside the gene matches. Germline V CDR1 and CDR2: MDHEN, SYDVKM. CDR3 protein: CASSSRGLMYEQYF. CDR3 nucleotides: TGTGCCAGCAGTTCAAGGGGGCTAATGTACGAGCAGTACTTC.

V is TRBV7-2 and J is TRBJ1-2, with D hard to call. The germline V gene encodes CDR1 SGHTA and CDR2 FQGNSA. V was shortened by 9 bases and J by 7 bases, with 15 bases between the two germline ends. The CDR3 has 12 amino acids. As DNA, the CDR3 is TGTGCCAGTAGTTCCCCGCTTAGTGGCTACACCTTC. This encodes CASSSPLSGYTF.

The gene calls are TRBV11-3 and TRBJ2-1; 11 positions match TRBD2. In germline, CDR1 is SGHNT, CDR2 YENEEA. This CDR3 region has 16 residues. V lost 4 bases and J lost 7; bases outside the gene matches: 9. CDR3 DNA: TGTGCCAGCAGCTCATATAGCGGGAGGGCCGAAAATGAGCAGTTCTTC. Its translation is CASSSYSGRAENEQFF. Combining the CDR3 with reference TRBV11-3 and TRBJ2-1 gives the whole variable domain EAGVVQSPRYKIIEKKQPVAFWCNPISGHNTLYWYLQNLGQGPELLIRYENEEAVDDSQLPKDRFSAERLKGVDSTLKIQPAELGDSAVYLCASSSYSGRAENEQFFGPGTRLTVL.

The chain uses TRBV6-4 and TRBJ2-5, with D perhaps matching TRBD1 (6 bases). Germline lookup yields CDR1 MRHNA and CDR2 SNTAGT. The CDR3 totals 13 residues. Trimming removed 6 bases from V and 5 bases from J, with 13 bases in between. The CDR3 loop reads CASSQGPGETQYF. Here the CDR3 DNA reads TGTGCCAGCAGCCAGGGGCCGGGGGAGACCCAGTACTTC.

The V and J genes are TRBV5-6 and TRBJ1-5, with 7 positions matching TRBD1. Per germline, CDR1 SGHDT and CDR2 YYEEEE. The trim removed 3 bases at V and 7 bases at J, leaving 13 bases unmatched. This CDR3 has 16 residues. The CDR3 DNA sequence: TGTGCCAGCAGCTCAGGGGGTGGTTTTCTGGGCCAGCCCCAGCATTTT. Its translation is CASSSGGGFLGQPQHF.

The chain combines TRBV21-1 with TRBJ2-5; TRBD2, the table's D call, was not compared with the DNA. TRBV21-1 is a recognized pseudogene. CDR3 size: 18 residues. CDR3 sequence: CASSTFSGLAETKETQYF. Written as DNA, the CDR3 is TGTGCCAGCAGCACCTTCTCAGGACTAGCGGAGACTAAAGAGACCCAGTACTTC.

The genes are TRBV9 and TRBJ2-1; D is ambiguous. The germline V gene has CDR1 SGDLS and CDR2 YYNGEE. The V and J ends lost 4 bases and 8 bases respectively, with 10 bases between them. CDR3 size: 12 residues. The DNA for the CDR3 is TGTGCCAGCAGCACAATGGCTTATGAGCAGTTCTTC. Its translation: CASSTMAYEQFF.

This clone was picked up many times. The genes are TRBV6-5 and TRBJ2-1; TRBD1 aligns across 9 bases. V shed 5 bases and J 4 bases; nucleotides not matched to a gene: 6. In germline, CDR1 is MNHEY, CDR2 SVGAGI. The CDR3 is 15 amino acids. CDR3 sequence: CASSKGQGAYNEQFF. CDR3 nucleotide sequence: TGTGCCAGCAGTAAGGGACAGGGTGCGTACAATGAGCAGTTCTTC.

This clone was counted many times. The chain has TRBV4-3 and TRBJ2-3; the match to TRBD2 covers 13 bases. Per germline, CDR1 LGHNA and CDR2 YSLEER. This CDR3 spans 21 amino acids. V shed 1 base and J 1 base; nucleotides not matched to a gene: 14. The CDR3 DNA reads TGCGCCAGCAGCCAAGCTTCTGGGACTAGCGGGACCCGCGTCCGCACAGATACGCAGTATTTT. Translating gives CASSQASGTSGTRVRTDTQYF.

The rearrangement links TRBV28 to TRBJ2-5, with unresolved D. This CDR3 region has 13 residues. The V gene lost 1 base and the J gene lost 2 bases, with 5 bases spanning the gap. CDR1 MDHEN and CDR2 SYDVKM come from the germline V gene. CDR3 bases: TGTGCCAGCAGTTTATCTGGGCAAGAGACCCAGTACTTC. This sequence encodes CASSLSGQETQYF.

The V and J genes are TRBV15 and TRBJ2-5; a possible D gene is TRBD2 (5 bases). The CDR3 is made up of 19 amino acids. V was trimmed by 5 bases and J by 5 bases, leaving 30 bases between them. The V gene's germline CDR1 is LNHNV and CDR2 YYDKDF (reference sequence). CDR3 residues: CATSSLLRAGSPLGETQYF. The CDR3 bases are TGTGCCACCAGCTCCCTACTAAGGGCGGGTTCCCCCCTCGGGGAGACCCAGTACTTC.

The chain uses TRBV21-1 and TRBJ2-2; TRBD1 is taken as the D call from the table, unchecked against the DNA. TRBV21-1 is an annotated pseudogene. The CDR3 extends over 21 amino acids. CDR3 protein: CASSKVVGGGDRPPNTGELFF. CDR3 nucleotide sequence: TGTGCCAGCAGCAAAGTGGTGGGCGGTGGGGACAGGCCCCCGAACACCGGGGAGCTGTTTTTT.

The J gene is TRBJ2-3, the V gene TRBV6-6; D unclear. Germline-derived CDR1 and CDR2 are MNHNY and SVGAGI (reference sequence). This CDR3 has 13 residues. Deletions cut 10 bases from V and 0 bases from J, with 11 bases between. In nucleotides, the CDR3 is TGTGCCACGTCTAAGAGGAGCACAGATACGCAGTATTTT. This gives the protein CATSKRSTDTQYF.

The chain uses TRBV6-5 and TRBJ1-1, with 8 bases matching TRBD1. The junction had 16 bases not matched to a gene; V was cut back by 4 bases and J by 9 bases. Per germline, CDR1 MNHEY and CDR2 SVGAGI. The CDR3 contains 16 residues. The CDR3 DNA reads TGTGCCAGCAGTTCCTGGTCTGGACAGGGAGTTTTTAAAGCTTTCTTT. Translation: CASSSWSGQGVFKAFF.

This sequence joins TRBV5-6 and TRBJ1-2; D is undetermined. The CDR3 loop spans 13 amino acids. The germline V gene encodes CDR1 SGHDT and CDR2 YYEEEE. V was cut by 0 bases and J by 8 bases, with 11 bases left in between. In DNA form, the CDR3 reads TGTGCCAGCAGCTTGGAGGGCAGGCACGGCTACACCTTC. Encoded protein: CASSLEGRHGYTF.

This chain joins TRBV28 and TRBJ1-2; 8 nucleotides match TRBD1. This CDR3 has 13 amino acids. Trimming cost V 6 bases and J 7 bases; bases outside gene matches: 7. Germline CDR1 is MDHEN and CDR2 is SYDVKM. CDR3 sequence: CASSTRGQGGYTF. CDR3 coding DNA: TGTGCCAGCAGCACCCGAGGACAGGGTGGCTACACCTTC.

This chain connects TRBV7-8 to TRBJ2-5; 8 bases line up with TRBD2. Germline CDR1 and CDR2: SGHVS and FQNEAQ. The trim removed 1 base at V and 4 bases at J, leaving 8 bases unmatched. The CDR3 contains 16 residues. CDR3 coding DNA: TGTGCCAGCAGCTTAGTGGCGGGAGGTTCTCGAGAGACCCAGTACTTC. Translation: CASSLVAGGSRETQYF.

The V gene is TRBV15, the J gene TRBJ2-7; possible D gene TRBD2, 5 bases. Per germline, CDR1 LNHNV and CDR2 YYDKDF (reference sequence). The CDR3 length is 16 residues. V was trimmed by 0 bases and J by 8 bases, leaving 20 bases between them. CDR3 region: CATSRDIVGVLVQQYF. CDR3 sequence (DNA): TGTGCCACCAGCAGAGATATCGTCGGGGTCCTCGTCCAGCAGTACTTC. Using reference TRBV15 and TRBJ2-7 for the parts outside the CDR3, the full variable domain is DAMVIQNPRYQVTQFGKPVTLSCSQTLNHNVMYWYQQKSSQAPKLLFHYYDKDFNNEADTPDNFQSRRPNTSFCFLDIRSPGLGDTAMYLCATSRDIVGVLVQQYFGPGTRLTVT.

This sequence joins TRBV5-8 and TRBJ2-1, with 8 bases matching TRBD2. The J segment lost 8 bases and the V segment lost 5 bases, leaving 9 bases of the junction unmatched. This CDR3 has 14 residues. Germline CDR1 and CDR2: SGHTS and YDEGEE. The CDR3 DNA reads TGTGCCAGCAGATACAGCGGGAGAGCGGATGAGCAGTTCTTC. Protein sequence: CASRYSGRADEQFF.